The clone carrying this TCR beta chain showed up just once. The data derive from a study of cytomegalovirus exposure and HLA in healthy donors. 13 Jbeta primers and 60 Vbeta primers were used for the PCR. The protocol was immunoSEQ multiplex PCR, while the TCRdb copy is restricted to in-frame clones and leaves out a portion. The table lists some 150,000 clones, 70% to 85% of them singletons, with about 2.5% in the top ten. Sequences were obtained from PBMCs. The source of this sequence is a human donor in good health.

The CDR3 DNA is TGTGCCAGCAGCCACGACAAGGGCAATCAGCCCCAGCATTTT. Translating it yields CASSHDKGNQPQHF. The chain has TRBV7-2 and TRBJ1-5, with no clear D. CDR3 length: 14 residues. Germline CDR1 SGHTA, CDR2 FQGNSA. V was cut by 5 bases and J by 2 bases, with 10 bases left in between.